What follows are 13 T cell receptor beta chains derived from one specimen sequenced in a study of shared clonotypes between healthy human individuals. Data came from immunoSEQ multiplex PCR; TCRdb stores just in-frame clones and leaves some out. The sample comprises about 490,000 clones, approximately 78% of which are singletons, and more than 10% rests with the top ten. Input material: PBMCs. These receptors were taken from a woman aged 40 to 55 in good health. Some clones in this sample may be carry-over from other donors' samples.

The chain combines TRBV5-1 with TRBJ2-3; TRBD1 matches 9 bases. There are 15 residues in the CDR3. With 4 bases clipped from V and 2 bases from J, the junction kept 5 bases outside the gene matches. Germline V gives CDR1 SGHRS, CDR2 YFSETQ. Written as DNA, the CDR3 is TGCGCCAGCAGCCCCCGGGACAGGGTCACAGATACGCAGTATTTT. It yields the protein CASSPRDRVTDTQYF.

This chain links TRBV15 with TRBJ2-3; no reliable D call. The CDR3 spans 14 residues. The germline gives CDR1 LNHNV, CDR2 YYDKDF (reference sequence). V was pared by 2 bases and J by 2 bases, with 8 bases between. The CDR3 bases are TGTGCCACCAGCAGATTGACCGCCACAGATACGCAGTATTTT. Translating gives CATSRLTATDTQYF.

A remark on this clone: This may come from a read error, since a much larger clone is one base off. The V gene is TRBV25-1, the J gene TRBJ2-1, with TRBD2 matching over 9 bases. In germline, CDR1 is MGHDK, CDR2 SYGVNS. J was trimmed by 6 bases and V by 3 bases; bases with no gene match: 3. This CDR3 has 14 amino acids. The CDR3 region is CASSDSGSCNEQFF. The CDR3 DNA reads TGTGCCAGCAGTGATAGCGGGAGTTGCAATGAGCAGTTCTTC.

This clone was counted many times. The CDR3 coding sequence is TGTGCCAGCAGTGGTGGTGGGGGACTAGCTCTGTATTTT. Encoded protein: CASSGGGGLALYF. This chain joins TRBV2 and TRBJ2-3, with TRBD2 matching 9 bases. Looked up from germline, CDR1 is SNHLY and CDR2 is FYNNEI. This CDR3 has 13 residues. Trimming took 4 bases from V and 14 from J; bases not matched to a gene: 10.

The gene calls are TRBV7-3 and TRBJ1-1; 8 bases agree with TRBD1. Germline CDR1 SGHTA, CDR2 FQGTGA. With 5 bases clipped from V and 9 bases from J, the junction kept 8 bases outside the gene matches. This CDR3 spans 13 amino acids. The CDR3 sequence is CASSQTGTGQAFF. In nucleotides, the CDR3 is TGTGCCAGCAGCCAAACAGGGACAGGTCAAGCTTTCTTT.

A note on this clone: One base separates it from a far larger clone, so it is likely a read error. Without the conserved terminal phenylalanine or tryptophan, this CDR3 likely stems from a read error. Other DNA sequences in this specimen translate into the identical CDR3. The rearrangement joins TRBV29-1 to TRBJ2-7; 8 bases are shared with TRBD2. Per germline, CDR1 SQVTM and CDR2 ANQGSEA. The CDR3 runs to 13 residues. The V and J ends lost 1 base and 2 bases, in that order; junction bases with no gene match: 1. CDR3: CSVEVSGTYEQYL. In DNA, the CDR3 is TGCAGCGTTGAAGTTAGCGGGACCTACGAGCAGTACTTA.

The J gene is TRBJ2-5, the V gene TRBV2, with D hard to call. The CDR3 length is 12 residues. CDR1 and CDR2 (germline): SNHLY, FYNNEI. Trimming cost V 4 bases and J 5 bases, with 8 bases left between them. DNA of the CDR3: TGTGCCAGCAGTGCAAATGCGGAGACCCAGTACTTC. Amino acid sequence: CASSANAETQYF.

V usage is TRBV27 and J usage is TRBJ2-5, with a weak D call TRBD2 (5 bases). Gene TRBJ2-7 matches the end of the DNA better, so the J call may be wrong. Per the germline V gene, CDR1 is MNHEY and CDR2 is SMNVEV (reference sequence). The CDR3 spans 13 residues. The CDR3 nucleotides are TGTGCCAGCAGGCGAGGGAGTCCCTACGAGCAGTACTTC. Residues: CASRRGSPYEQYF.

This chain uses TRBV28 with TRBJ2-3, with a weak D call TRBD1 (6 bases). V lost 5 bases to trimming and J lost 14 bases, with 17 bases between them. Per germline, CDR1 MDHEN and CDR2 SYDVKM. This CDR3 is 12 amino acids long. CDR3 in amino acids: CASSPPGQPGYF. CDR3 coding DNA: TGTGCCAGCAGTCCTCCGGGACAACCCGGGTATTTT.

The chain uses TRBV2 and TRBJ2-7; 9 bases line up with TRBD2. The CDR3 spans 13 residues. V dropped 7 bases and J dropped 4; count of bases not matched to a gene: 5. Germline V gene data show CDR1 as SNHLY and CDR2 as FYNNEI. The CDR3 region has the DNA TGTGCCAGCAAGGGACTAGCTGGATACGAGCAGTACTTC. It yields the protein CASKGLAGYEQYF.

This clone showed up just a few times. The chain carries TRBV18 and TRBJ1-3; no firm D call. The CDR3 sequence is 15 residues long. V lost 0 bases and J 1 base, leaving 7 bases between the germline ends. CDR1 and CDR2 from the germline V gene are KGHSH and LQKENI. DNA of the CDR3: TGTGCCAGCTCACCACCGACGTTATCTGGAAACACCATATATTTT. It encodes CASSPPTLSGNTIYF.

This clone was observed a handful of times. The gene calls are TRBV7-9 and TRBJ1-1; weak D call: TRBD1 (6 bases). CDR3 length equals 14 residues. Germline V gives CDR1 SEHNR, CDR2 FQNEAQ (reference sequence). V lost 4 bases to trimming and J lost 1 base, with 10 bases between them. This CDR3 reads CASSWGGGNTEAFF. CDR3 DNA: TGTGCCAGCAGCTGGGGAGGGGGGAACACTGAAGCTTTCTTT.

The CDR3: CASSDRDRVVTSGVGAYNEQFF. The CDR3 nucleotides read TGTGCCAGCAGTGACCGGGACAGGGTCGTTACTAGCGGCGTGGGGGCCTACAATGAGCAGTTCTTC. The V and J genes are TRBV6-4 and TRBJ2-1; D might be TRBD1 (9 bases). The V end lost 2 bases, the J end lost 2 bases, and 31 bases lay between the germline ends. The V gene's germline CDR1 is MRHNA and CDR2 SNTAGT. This CDR3 is built from 22 residues.